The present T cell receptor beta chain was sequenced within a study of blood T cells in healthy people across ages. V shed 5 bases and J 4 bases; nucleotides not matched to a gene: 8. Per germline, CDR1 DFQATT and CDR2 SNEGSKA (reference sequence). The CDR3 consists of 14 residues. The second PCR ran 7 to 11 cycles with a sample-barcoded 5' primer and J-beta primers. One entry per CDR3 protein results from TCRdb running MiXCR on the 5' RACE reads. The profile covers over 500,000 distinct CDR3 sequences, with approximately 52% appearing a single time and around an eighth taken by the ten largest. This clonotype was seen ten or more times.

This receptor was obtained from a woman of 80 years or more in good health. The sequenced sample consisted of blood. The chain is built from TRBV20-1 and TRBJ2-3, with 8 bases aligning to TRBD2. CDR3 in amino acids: CSAPPSGGADTQYF. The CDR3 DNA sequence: TGCAGTGCTCCCCCAAGCGGGGGAGCAGATACGCAGTATTTT.